This passage covers 11 T cell receptor beta chains from one sample sequenced in a study of cytomegalovirus exposure and HLA in healthy donors. A multiplex PCR was run with 60 Vbeta primers and 13 Jbeta primers. Generated by immunoSEQ multiplex PCR, the TCRdb table keeps only in-frame clones and is missing some. The sample consists of around 150,000 clones, 82% of them appearing once. The sample comprised PBMCs. These receptors originate from a girl aged 10-17 years in good health and CMV-seropositive.

In its sample, this clone was seen a few times. The gene calls are TRBV29-1 and TRBJ1-2; 8 bases match TRBD1. This CDR3 comprises 12 residues. Trimming at V came to 7 bases and at J to 8 bases, leaving 9 bases not matched to a gene. In germline, CDR1 is SQVTM, CDR2 ANQGSEA. The CDR3 reads CSADRGPRGYTF. In DNA, the CDR3 is TGCAGCGCTGACAGGGGACCGCGCGGCTACACCTTC.

CDR3 coding DNA: TGCGCCAGCAGCTTGCCAGGGGGCGAGTACAATGAGCAGTTCTTC. Protein: CASSLPGGEYNEQFF. The chain joins TRBV5-1 to TRBJ2-1; 8 bases are a match to TRBD1. CDR1 and CDR2 (germline): SGHRS, YFSETQ. Trimming took 1 base from V and 4 from J; bases not matched to a gene: 4. This CDR3 has 15 residues.

The chain is built from TRBV7-8 and TRBJ1-6; D perhaps matches TRBD1 (5 bases). The CDR3 sequence is 13 residues long. From germline, CDR1 is SGHVS and CDR2 FQNEAQ. The V and J ends lost 5 bases and 7 bases respectively, with 9 bases between them. CDR3 loop: CASSLEGNSPLHF. The CDR3 nucleotides are TGTGCCAGCAGCCTGGAGGGGAATTCACCCCTCCACTTT.

As for this clone: One junction end does not reproduce the germline sequence, and a read error may be involved. The chain has TRBV5-6 and TRBJ1-1; 8 bases agree with TRBD1. Per the germline V gene, CDR1 is SGHDT and CDR2 is YYEEEE. The CDR3 is 16 residues long. Here the CDR3 reads CAGSLTPGGAGTEAFF. CDR3 sequence (DNA): TGTGCCGGCAGCTTGACCCCAGGGGGCGCGGGCACTGAAGCTTTCTTT.

V is TRBV5-1 and J is TRBJ2-1; 9 nucleotides match TRBD1. V lost 2 bases, J lost 2 bases, and 11 bases stayed unmatched. Germline lookup yields CDR1 SGHRS and CDR2 YFSETQ. The CDR3 runs 18 residues. CDR3 in amino acids: CASSFRSGTGLTYNEQFF. Here the CDR3 DNA reads TGCGCCAGCAGCTTTAGGTCCGGGACAGGGTTGACCTACAATGAGCAGTTCTTC.

The CDR3 is CASSLTSGMDETQYF. CDR3 nucleotide sequence: TGTGCCAGCAGCTTGACTAGCGGGATGGATGAGACCCAGTACTTC. V is TRBV9 and J is TRBJ2-5, with TRBD2 matching 11 bases. The CDR3 loop spans 15 amino acids. V lost 4 bases and J lost 5; bases outside the gene matches: 7. Germline values: CDR1 SGDLS, CDR2 YYNGEE.

This chain uses TRBV29-1 with TRBJ2-5, with D perhaps matching TRBD2 (7 bases). The CDR3 covers 13 residues. With 7 bases removed from V and 5 bases from J, the gap between germline ends came to 17 bases. Germline values: CDR1 SQVTM, CDR2 ANQGSEA. The CDR3 spells CSAEGGTRETQYF. CDR3 nucleotides: TGCAGCGCCGAGGGGGGGACGAGGGAGACCCAGTACTTC.

This chain links TRBV5-6 with TRBJ2-1; D is perhaps TRBD2 (5 bases). In germline, CDR1 is SGHDT, CDR2 YYEEEE. The V end was cut by 4 bases, the J end by 2 bases, with 16 bases between. This CDR3 is 16 amino acids long. In DNA form, the CDR3 reads TGTGCCAGCAGCCGGAGCGGAAGCGGCACCTACAATGAGCAGTTCTTC. This gives the protein CASSRSGSGTYNEQFF.

The V call is TRBV30, the J call TRBJ1-2; 8 bases are shared with TRBD1. The CDR3 runs 14 residues. The germline V gene has CDR1 GTSNPN and CDR2 SVGIG (reference sequence). Trimming at V came to 8 bases and at J to 8 bases, leaving 16 bases not matched to a gene. This chain's CDR3 is CAGKRTTGDVGYTF. DNA of the CDR3: TGTGCCGGGAAAAGGACGACAGGGGATGTGGGCTACACCTTC.

This clone was observed once. CDR3 DNA sequence: TGTGCCACCAGCCGAACGCTAGGACAGGACTTTTACGAGCAGTACTTC. It codes for CATSRTLGQDFYEQYF. The chain links TRBV15 to TRBJ2-7; TRBD1 matches 7 bases. Germline V gives CDR1 LNHNV, CDR2 YYDKDF (reference sequence). There are 16 residues in the CDR3. With V trimmed by 5 bases and J by 4 bases, 14 bases remained unmatched.

V is TRBV29-1 and J is TRBJ1-1, with D possibly TRBD1 on 5 matching bases. Germline V gene data show CDR1 as SQVTM and CDR2 as ANQGSEA. There are 13 residues in the CDR3. V dropped 3 bases and J dropped 4 bases, with 12 bases sitting between them. This CDR3 is CSVDWGRRTEAFF. CDR3 DNA: TGCAGCGTTGACTGGGGCCGCCGCACTGAAGCTTTCTTT.